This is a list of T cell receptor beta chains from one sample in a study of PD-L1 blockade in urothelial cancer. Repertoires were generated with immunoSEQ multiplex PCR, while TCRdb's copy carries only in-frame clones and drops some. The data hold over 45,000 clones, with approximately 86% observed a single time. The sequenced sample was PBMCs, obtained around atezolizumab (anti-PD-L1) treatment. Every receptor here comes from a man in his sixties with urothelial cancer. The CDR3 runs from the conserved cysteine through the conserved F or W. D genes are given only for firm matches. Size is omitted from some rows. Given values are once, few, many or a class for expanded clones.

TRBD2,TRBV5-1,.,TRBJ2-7,CASSYLAGPSYEQYF,TGCGCCAGCAGCTACCTAGCGGGCCCCTCCTACGAGCAGTACTTC
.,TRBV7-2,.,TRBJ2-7,CASSLMRVSYEQYF,TGTGCCAGCAGCTTAATGCGGGTATCCTACGAGCAGTACTTC
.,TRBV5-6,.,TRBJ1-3,CASSFRGNSGNTIYF,TGTGCCAGCAGCTTTCGGGGGAACTCTGGAAACACCATATATTTT
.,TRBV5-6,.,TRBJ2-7,CASSLFGGGETYEQYF,TGTGCCAGCAGCTTGTTTGGGGGGGGCGAGACCTACGAGCAGTACTTC
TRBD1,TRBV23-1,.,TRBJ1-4,CASSHRDRHLDEKLFF,TGCGCCAGCAGTCACCGGGACAGACATCTAGATGAAAAACTGTTTTTT
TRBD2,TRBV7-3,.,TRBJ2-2,CASSGGGPTGELFF,TGTGCCAGCAGCGGCGGGGGGCCCACCGGGGAGCTGTTTTTT
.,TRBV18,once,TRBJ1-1,CASSPKTAGLTGEIMNTEAFF,TGTGCCAGCTCACCAAAGACCGCCGGACTTACCGGGGAGATCATGAACACTGAAGCTTTCTTT
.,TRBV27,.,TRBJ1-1,CASKGQKNTEAFF,TGTGCCAGCAAGGGACAAAAGAACACTGAAGCTTTCTTT
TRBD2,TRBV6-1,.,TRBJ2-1,CASSEFRAGAYNEQFF,TGTGCCAGCAGTGAATTCAGAGCGGGAGCTTACAATGAGCAGTTCTTC
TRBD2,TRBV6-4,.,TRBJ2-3,CASSDSRGGTDTQYF,TGTGCCAGCAGTGACTCGCGGGGGGGCACAGATACGCAGTATTTT
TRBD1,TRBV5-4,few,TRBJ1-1,CASSFRGMYEAFF,TGTGCCAGCAGCTTCAGGGGGATGTATGAAGCTTTCTTT
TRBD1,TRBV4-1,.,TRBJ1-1,CASSQDNRGLTEAFF,TGCGCCAGCAGCCAAGATAACAGGGGGCTCACTGAAGCTTTCTTT
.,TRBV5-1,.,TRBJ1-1,CASSLEGPGDEAFF,TGCGCCAGCAGCTTGGAGGGGCCAGGGGATGAAGCTTTCTTT
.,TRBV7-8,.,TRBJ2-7,CASSHGRDYEQYF,TGTGCCAGCAGCCACGGCAGGGACTACGAGCAGTACTTC
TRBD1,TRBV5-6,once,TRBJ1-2,CASSLEGAYYGYTF,TGTGCCAGCAGCTTAGAGGGGGCCTACTATGGCTACACCTTC
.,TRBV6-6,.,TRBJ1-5,CASSTGTSSNQPQHF,TGTGCCAGCAGTACCGGGACTTCGAGCAATCAGCCCCAGCATTTT
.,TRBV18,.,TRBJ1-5,CASSPGQANQPQHF,TGTGCCAGCTCACCAGGTCAGGCCAATCAGCCCCAGCATTTT
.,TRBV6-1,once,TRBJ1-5,CASQPQGRGNQPQHF,TGTGCCAGCCAACCCCAAGGGAGGGGCAATCAGCCCCAGCATTTT
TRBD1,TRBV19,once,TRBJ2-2,CASSITGGNTGELFF,TGTGCCAGTAGTATCACAGGGGGGAACACCGGGGAGCTGTTTTTT
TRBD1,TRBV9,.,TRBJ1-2,CASSGIDRGDYGYTF,TGTGCCAGCAGCGGTATTGACAGGGGTGACTATGGCTACACCTTC
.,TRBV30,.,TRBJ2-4,CAGDLDVAKNIQYF,TGTGCCGGTGACCTAGACGTGGCCAAAAACATTCAGTACTTC
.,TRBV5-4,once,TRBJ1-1,CASRGVDTEAFF,TGTGCCAGCAGAGGGGTGGACACTGAAGCTTTCTTT
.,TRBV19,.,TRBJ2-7,CASSLSRLASNEQYF,TGTGCCAGTAGTTTATCTCGGCTAGCTTCGAACGAGCAGTACTTC
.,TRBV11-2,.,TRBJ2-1,CASSLVLATEQFF,TGTGCCAGCAGCTTAGTGCTAGCTACTGAGCAGTTCTTC
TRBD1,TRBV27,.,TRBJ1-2,CASSKDRVGGYTF,TGTGCCAGCAGTAAAGACAGGGTGGGAGGCTACACCTTC
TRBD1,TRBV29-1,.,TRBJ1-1,CSVGTGGPEAFF,TGCAGCGTTGGGACAGGGGGCCCTGAAGCTTTCTTT
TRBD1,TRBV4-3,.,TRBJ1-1,CASSSGQGARTEAFF,TGCGCCAGCAGCTCGGGACAGGGGGCGCGTACTGAAGCTTTCTTT
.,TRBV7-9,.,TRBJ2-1,CASSDARQYNEQFF,TGTGCCAGCAGCGACGCGAGACAGTACAATGAGCAGTTCTTC
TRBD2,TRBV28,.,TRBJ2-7,CASSLPSGLSYEQYF,TGTGCCAGCAGTTTACCTAGCGGACTCTCCTACGAGCAGTACTTC
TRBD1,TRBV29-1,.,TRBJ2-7,CSVTGGLSYEQYF,TGCAGCGTTACAGGGGGCCTTTCCTACGAGCAGTACTTC
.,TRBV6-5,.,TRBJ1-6,CASSRRQVWSPLHF,TGTGCCAGCAGTCGCCGACAGGTTTGGTCACCCCTCCACTTT
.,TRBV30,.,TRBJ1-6,CAWSVLGSPLHF,TGTGCCTGGAGTGTACTTGGTTCACCCCTCCACTTT
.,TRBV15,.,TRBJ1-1,CATTPMAGRDTEAFF,TGTGCCACCACTCCGATGGCAGGGAGGGACACTGAAGCTTTCTTT
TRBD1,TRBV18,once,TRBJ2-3,CASSPDRSTDTQYF,TGTGCCAGCTCACCGGACAGGTCCACAGATACGCAGTATTTT
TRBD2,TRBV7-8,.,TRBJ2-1,CASSLGSGSYNEQFF,TGTGCCAGCAGCTTAGGTAGCGGGAGCTACAATGAGCAGTTCTTC
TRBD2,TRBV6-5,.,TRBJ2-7,CASSYSIIAGGYEQYF,TGTGCCAGCAGTTACTCGATCATAGCGGGGGGCTACGAGCAGTACTTC
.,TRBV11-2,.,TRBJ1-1,CASTLSRATEAFF,TGTGCCAGCACCCTATCCAGGGCTACTGAAGCTTTCTTT
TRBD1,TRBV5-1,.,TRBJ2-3,CASSPDRGESDTQYF,TGCGCCAGCAGCCCTGACAGGGGTGAGTCAGATACGCAGTATTTT
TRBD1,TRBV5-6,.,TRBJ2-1,CASSPRGQGTIHEQFF,TGTGCCAGCAGCCCGCGTGGACAGGGGACGATCCATGAGCAGTTCTTC
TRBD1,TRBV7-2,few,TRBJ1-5,CASSLIGGGANQPQHF,TGTGCCAGCAGCTTAATAGGAGGGGGCGCCAATCAGCCCCAGCATTTT
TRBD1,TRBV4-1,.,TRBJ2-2,CASSQPSGNRGAANTGELFF,TGCGCCAGCAGCCAACCTTCAGGGAACAGGGGGGCCGCGAACACCGGGGAGCTGTTTTTT
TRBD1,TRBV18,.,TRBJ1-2,CASSPNAQGAGGYTF,TGTGCCAGCTCACCAAATGCCCAGGGGGCTGGAGGCTACACCTTC
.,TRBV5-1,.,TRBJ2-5,CASSSGSGSTVTQYF,TGCGCCAGCAGCTCCGGGAGTGGGTCCACGGTGACCCAGTACTTC
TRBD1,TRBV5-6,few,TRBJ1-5,CASSVRQGNQPQHF,TGTGCCAGCAGCGTTAGACAGGGAAATCAGCCCCAGCATTTT
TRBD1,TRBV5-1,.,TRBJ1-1,CASSLEPSTGAKGGAFF,TGCGCCAGCAGCTTGGAACCCTCGACAGGGGCGAAAGGGGGGGCTTTCTTT
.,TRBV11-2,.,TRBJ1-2,CASSPLGSGYTF,TGTGCCAGCAGCCCACTCGGGAGTGGCTACACCTTC
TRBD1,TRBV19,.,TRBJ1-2,CASNRDRHGYTF,TGTGCCAGTAACCGGGACAGACATGGCTACACCTTC
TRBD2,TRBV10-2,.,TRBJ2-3,CASKGLAGADTQYF,TGCGCCAGCAAGGGACTAGCGGGAGCAGATACGCAGTATTTT
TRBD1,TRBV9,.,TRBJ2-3,CASSARTGSTDTQYF,TGTGCCAGCAGCGCAAGGACAGGATCCACAGATACGCAGTATTTT
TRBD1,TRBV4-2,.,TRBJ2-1,CASSLQGQGNNEQFF,TGTGCCAGCAGCTTGCAGGGACAGGGTAACAATGAGCAGTTCTTC